A single sample is the source of the 21 T cell receptor beta chains below, sequenced in a study of shared clonotypes between healthy human individuals. Method: immunoSEQ multiplex PCR; TCRdb's copy keeps in-frame clones and lacks some. The table shows some 1.5 million clones, with 95% to 99% occurring only once. Sequenced input: naive CD4+ T cells sorted from blood. Subset: CD45RA+ positively selected. Receptor source: a young man in good health.

This chain joins TRBV5-4 and TRBJ1-1; perhaps TRBD1 as D (5 bases). This CDR3 has 13 residues. V was pared by 2 bases and J by 7 bases, with 12 bases between. Per germline, CDR1 SGHNT and CDR2 YYREEE (reference sequence). CDR3 bases: TGTGCCAGCAGCTTTCGAGGGGCCCTTGAAGCTTTCTTT. It specifies CASSFRGALEAFF.

V gene TRBV5-1 combines with J gene TRBJ2-5, with TRBD2 matching 9 bases. Trimming cost V 4 bases and J 5 bases; bases outside gene matches: 6. The CDR3 has 14 residues. Germline V lookup: CDR1 SGHRS, CDR2 YFSETQ. The CDR3 DNA is TGCGCCAGCAGCGGGACAAGCGGGGGGGAGACCCAGTACTTC. Translated: CASSGTSGGETQYF.

The chain combines TRBV2 with TRBJ2-1, with 10 bases that match TRBD1. The CDR3 contains 15 residues. Germline V lookup: CDR1 SNHLY, CDR2 FYNNEI. Unmatched junction bases numbered 3, after V lost 0 bases and J lost 7 bases. The CDR3 bases are TGTGCCAGCAGTGAAGCGGGACAGGGGTGGAATGAGCAGTTCTTC. Translating gives CASSEAGQGWNEQFF.

This chain links TRBV5-1 with TRBJ2-7, with 8 bases matching TRBD2. V shed 0 bases and J 7 bases; nucleotides not matched to a gene: 12. The CDR3 is 16 amino acids. Germline assignment: CDR1 SGHRS and CDR2 YFSETQ. For the CDR3, the DNA is TGCGCCAGCAGCTTGGGAGCCCGGGAGGGGAGAGAAGAGCAGTACTTC. Encoded protein: CASSLGAREGREEQYF.

The V and J genes are TRBV11-2 and TRBJ2-2, with D unresolved. The CDR3 length is 17 residues. CDR1 and CDR2 from the germline V gene are SGHAT and FQNNGV. Deletions cut 4 bases from V and 4 bases from J, with 19 bases between. The CDR3 region is CASSSQLRSVSTGELFF. In DNA, the CDR3 is TGTGCCAGCAGCTCCCAATTGCGGTCCGTCAGCACCGGGGAGCTGTTTTTT.

V usage is TRBV19 and J usage is TRBJ2-7; 11 bases are a match to TRBD1. CDR3 length equals 18 residues. Germline V gives CDR1 LNHDA, CDR2 SQIVND (reference sequence). J was trimmed by 2 bases and V by 6 bases; bases with no gene match: 15. The CDR3 loop is CASSLSYLRDRGTYEQYF. DNA for the CDR3: TGTGCCAGTAGCCTCTCCTACCTCCGGGACAGGGGGACCTACGAGCAGTACTTC.

This chain connects TRBV30 to TRBJ2-7; 8 nucleotides align to TRBD2. This CDR3 spans 13 amino acids. Germline values: CDR1 GTSNPN, CDR2 SVGIG (reference sequence). V shed 7 bases and J 2 bases; nucleotides not matched to a gene: 7. CDR3 nucleotides: TGTGCCTCCTATCGGCGGGGGGCCTACGAGCAGTACTTC. Its translation is CASYRRGAYEQYF.

V gene TRBV6-1 combines with J gene TRBJ1-5; 7 nucleotides agree with TRBD1. The V gene end was trimmed by 6 bases and the J gene end by 6 bases; junction bases not matched to a gene: 2. Germline V gene lookup returns CDR1 MNHNS and CDR2 SASEGT. The CDR3 spans 12 residues. CDR3 in DNA: TGTGCCAGCAGCACAGGGGCTCAGCCCCAGCATTTT. Its translation is CASSTGAQPQHF.

The rearrangement joins TRBV15 to TRBJ1-2; TRBD1 might be the D (5 bases). Germline CDR1 and CDR2: LNHNV and YYDKDF (reference sequence). Deletions cut 0 bases from V and 2 bases from J, with 22 bases between. This CDR3 spans 19 amino acids. DNA of the CDR3: TGTGCCACCAGCAGAGATAGAGATCGCCAGGGTCGGGGAAACTATGGCTACACCTTC. It yields the protein CATSRDRDRQGRGNYGYTF.

This clone was seen only once. The same CDR3 is also encoded by other DNA sequences in this sample. J is TRBJ1-5 and V is TRBV27; tentatively, D is TRBD1 (6 bases). CDR3 size: 15 residues. CDR1 and CDR2 (germline): MNHEY, SMNVEV (reference sequence). The V end was cut by 6 bases, the J end by 0 bases, with 12 bases between. The CDR3 sequence is CASSPRGYSNQPQHF. CDR3 nucleotide sequence: TGTGCCAGCAGCCCCAGGGGATATAGCAATCAGCCCCAGCATTTT.

The V gene is TRBV11-2, the J gene TRBJ2-7; tentatively, D is TRBD2 (6 bases). Germline V gives CDR1 SGHAT, CDR2 FQNNGV. V lost 2 bases, J lost 1 base, and 21 bases lay in between. The CDR3 sequence is 18 residues long. CDR3 bases: TGTGCCAGCAGCTTACCCTTATTCGGGGTAGCGGCATCCTACGAGCAGTACTTC. This translates into CASSLPLFGVAASYEQYF.

In nucleotides, the CDR3 is TGTGCCAGCAGTCCTCCGGGACCTAACACTGAAGCTTTCTTT. Its protein product is CASSPPGPNTEAFF. The chain joins TRBV28 to TRBJ1-1; tentative D call: TRBD1 (5 bases). The CDR3 is made up of 14 amino acids. Germline V gene lookup returns CDR1 MDHEN and CDR2 SYDVKM. The V gene lost 5 bases and the J gene lost 2 bases, with 12 bases spanning the gap.

The chain recombines TRBV11-1 with TRBJ2-6; D call uncertain. The V end lost 6 bases, the J end lost 2 bases, and 11 bases lay between the germline ends. The CDR3 is 15 residues long. Germline CDR1 is SGHAT and CDR2 is FQDESV (reference sequence). CDR3 coding DNA: TGTGCCAGCAGTTCGCCAGTAACTGGGGCCAACGTCCTGACTTTC. It specifies CASSSPVTGANVLTF. Variable domain in full (rest from reference TRBV11-1 and TRBJ2-6): EAEVAQSPRYKITEKSQAVAFWCDPISGHATLYWYRQILGQGPELLVQFQDESVVDDSQLPKDRFSAERLKGVDSTLKIQPAELGDSAMYLCASSSPVTGANVLTFGAGSRLTVL.

This clone was counted a single time. This chain uses TRBV4-3 with TRBJ1-2, with D unclear. V lost 2 bases and J lost 11, with 15 bases in between. Germline CDR1 reads LGHNA; CDR2 reads YSLEER. The CDR3 sequence is 13 residues long. For the CDR3, the DNA is TGCGCCAGCAGCCAACGGGAAACGGGGTTTTACACCTTC. Encoded protein: CASSQRETGFYTF.

The chain uses TRBV28 and TRBJ2-7, with D perhaps matching TRBD1 (5 bases). The V end was cut by 1 base, the J end by 2 bases, with 12 bases between. The CDR3 runs to 15 residues. Germline V gives CDR1 MDHEN, CDR2 SYDVKM. CDR3 amino acids: CASSLLAGQPYEQYF. CDR3 coding DNA: TGTGCCAGCAGTTTATTGGCAGGACAACCCTACGAGCAGTACTTC.

The chain couples TRBV18 to TRBJ2-7, with 9 bases aligning to TRBD2. Trimming took 2 bases from V and 3 from J; bases not matched to a gene: 5. The CDR3 loop spans 15 amino acids. Germline V CDR1 and CDR2: KGHSH, LQKENI. CDR3 residues: CASSPKGTSIYEQYF. CDR3 bases: TGTGCCAGCTCACCAAAGGGGACTAGCATCTACGAGCAGTACTTC.

The chain recombines TRBV6-6 with TRBJ2-4, with a weak D call TRBD1 (6 bases). The V gene's germline CDR1 is MNHNY and CDR2 SVGAGI (reference sequence). The CDR3 has 14 amino acids. The V end was cut by 7 bases, the J end by 0 bases, with 10 bases between. CDR3 sequence: CASTLTGAKNIQYF. The CDR3 DNA reads TGTGCCAGCACCCTGACAGGAGCCAAAAACATTCAGTACTTC.

The V and J genes are TRBV4-1 and TRBJ1-1, with D perhaps matching TRBD1 (5 bases). V dropped 1 base and J dropped 1 base, with 10 bases sitting between them. The germline gives CDR1 MGHRA, CDR2 YSYEKL. The CDR3 totals 15 residues. In DNA form, the CDR3 reads TGCGCCAGCAGCCAAGTCGAGGGGACGAACACTGAAGCTTTCTTT. Translating it yields CASSQVEGTNTEAFF.

The chain combines TRBV15 with TRBJ2-5, with TRBD2 identical over 10 bases. CDR1 and CDR2 from the germline V gene are LNHNV and YYDKDF (reference sequence). This CDR3 spans 18 amino acids. The J segment lost 0 bases and the V segment lost 1 base, leaving 8 bases of the junction unmatched. DNA for the CDR3: TGTGCCACCAGCAGAGGTACTAGCGGGATCGCCCACCAAGAGACCCAGTACTTC. Its protein product is CATSRGTSGIAHQETQYF.

The CDR3 reads CASSARGGMADTQYF. In nucleotides, the CDR3 is TGTGCCAGCAGTGCCCGGGGGGGGATGGCAGATACGCAGTATTTT. The V and J genes are TRBV7-2 and TRBJ2-3, with 8 bases identical to TRBD2. J gave up 4 bases and V 6 bases, and 9 bases lay outside the gene matches. In germline, CDR1 is SGHTA, CDR2 FQGNSA. This CDR3 has 15 amino acids. Full variable domain (remainder filled in from reference TRBV7-2 and TRBJ2-3): GAGVSQSPSNKVTEKGKDVELRCDPISGHTALYWYRQSLGQGLEFLIYFQGNSAPDKSGLPSDRFSAERTGGSVSTLTIQRTQQEDSAVYLCASSARGGMADTQYFGPGTRLTVL.

The rearrangement uses TRBV7-7 and TRBJ2-5; 9 bases align to TRBD2. V lost 0 bases, J lost 5 bases, and 4 bases stayed unmatched. CDR1 SSHAT and CDR2 FNYEAQ come from the germline V gene (reference sequence). This CDR3 has 15 amino acids. In DNA, the CDR3 is TGTGCCAGCAGCTTAGCGCTAGCGGGGTCGGAGACCCAGTACTTC. It encodes CASSLALAGSETQYF.